The 2 T cell receptor beta chains given below trace back to one sample, sequenced in a study of OX40 agonist ivuxolimab in advanced cancers. Measured with immunoSEQ multiplex PCR; TCRdb has only the in-frame clones, and not every one. The sample consists of some 58,000 clones, about 88% of them appearing once. This specimen was CD4+ or CD8+ T cells sorted from blood, taken in a trial of the OX40 agonist ivuxolimab. The source is an adult with an advanced solid tumor such as melanoma, head and neck, liver or kidney cancer.

V is TRBV7-9 and J is TRBJ1-3; no clear D. CDR1 and CDR2 from the germline V gene are SEHNR and FQNEAQ (reference sequence). The CDR3 length is 16 residues. Trimming pared 7 bases from V and 1 base from J, leaving 17 bases between. DNA of the CDR3: TGTGCCAGCACCCGTTCCGGGGTGGGGTCTGGAAACACCATATATTTT. This encodes CASTRSGVGSGNTIYF.

J is TRBJ2-3 and V is TRBV19, with unresolved D. Germline lookup yields CDR1 LNHDA and CDR2 SQIVND (reference sequence). Trimming removed 5 bases from V and 6 bases from J, with 9 bases in between. This CDR3 region has 12 residues. CDR3 nucleotide sequence: TGTGCCAGTAGTTCCCGCCAGGATACGCAGTATTTT. Translated: CASSSRQDTQYF.